This paragraph covers one T cell receptor (beta chain) sequence. The record originates from a study of CD8+CD57+ T cells in acquired aplastic anemia. Those patients picked for sequencing had displayed CD8+CD57+ cell expansion on flow cytometry. V was clipped by 1 base and J by 5 bases, with 9 bases between them. The CDR3 runs 14 residues. For CDR3 and TCR beta VDJ profiling, genomic DNA was the template used. TCRdb recomputed calls from the reads with MiXCR, one row per CDR3 protein. Of roughly 170,000 distinct CDR3 sequences in the sample, nearly 50% were seen once. Source material: sorted CD4+, CD8+, or CD8+CD57+ T cells (not recorded which) from PBMCs. The rearrangement links TRBV7-1 to TRBJ2-1, with D maybe TRBD1 (5 bases). TRBV7-1 is treated as an ORF (open reading frame) with a function not yet certain. This TCR came from a human donor with aplastic anemia. The chain's CDR3 is CASSSGGSHNEQFF. CDR3 DNA sequence: TGTGCCAGCAGCTCAGGGGGCAGTCACAATGAGCAGTTCTTC.